This T cell receptor beta chain was profiled in a study of early T cells in non-severe SARS-CoV-2 infection. Turning to the study itself: Sequencing of unsorted whole blood was done on bulk RNA, leaving chains unpaired. Study-level results: VDJdb matching, biased toward anti-spike CD8 responses, missed private and CD4 specificities.

V dropped 8 bases and J dropped 4 bases, with 17 bases sitting between them. The CDR3 runs to 14 residues. Germline V gene sequence: CDR1 MDHEN, CDR2 SYDVKM. Individual cDNA molecules each received unique molecular identifiers attached to them. TCRdb reprocessed the 5' RACE reads with MiXCR, giving one entry per CDR3 protein. The repertoire holds 30,000 to 40,000 distinct CDR3 sequences, less than 8.5% seen once, with about 13% in the top ten. This clonotype was picked up a small number of times. Its antigen is currently unknown. This receptor was identified in an adult who was a healthcare worker with PCR-confirmed SARS-CoV-2 infection or an uninfected control (not recorded which). The input for sequencing was whole blood, taken at baseline. This chain connects TRBV28 to TRBJ2-5; D might be TRBD1 or TRBD2, each matching 5 bases. CDR3 DNA sequence: TGTGCCAGCGGGACCCAAGCTGCGTTAGAGACCCAGTACTTC. This translates into CASGTQAALETQYF. Full variable domain (remainder filled in from reference TRBV28 and TRBJ2-5): DVKVTQSSRYLVKRTGEKVFLECVQDMDHENMFWYRQDPGLGLRLIYFSYDVKMKEKGDIPEGYSVSREKKERFSLILESASTNQTSMYLCASGTQAALETQYFGPGTRLLVL.